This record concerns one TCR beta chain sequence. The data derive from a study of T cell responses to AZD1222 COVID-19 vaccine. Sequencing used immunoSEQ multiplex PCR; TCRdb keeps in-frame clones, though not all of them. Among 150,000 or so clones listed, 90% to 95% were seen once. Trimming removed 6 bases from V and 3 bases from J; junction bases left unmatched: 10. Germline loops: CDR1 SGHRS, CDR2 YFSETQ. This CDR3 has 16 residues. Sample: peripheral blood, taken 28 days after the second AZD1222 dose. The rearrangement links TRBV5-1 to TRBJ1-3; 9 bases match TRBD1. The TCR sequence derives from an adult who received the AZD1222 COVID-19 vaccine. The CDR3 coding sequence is TGCGCCAGCACGGACGGGACAGGGTTTCTTGGAAACACCATATATTTT. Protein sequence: CASTDGTGFLGNTIYF.